This is a list of T cell receptor beta chains from one sample in a study of CD8 T cells in Susac syndrome. TCRdb recomputed calls from the immunoSEQ multiplex PCR reads with MiXCR, one row per CDR3 protein. The sample includes hundreds of thousands of distinct CDR3 sequences, roughly 81% of them seen just once. Sequenced: CD8+ T cells from PBMCs. The receptors come from a human donor with multiple sclerosis. The CDR3 runs from the conserved cysteine through the conserved F or W.

TRBJ2-2,TRBV12-3/TRBV12-4,CASSLTPGQGPTGELFF
TRBJ1-2,TRBV14,CASSQEERVNYGYTF
TRBJ2-7,TRBV20-1,CSAGSLPKLFQEQYF
TRBJ2-2,TRBV19,CASSEPRLDANTGELFF
TRBJ2-7,TRBV4-2,CASSQVKGGYGQYF
TRBJ2-2,TRBV2,CASTTGTVNTGELFF
TRBJ2-7,TRBV5-4,CASSSGTGGLFYEQYF
TRBJ2-1,TRBV9,CASSDRTSGSSYNEQFF
TRBJ1-1,TRBV5-4,CASSLSRIMNTEAFF
TRBJ2-7,TRBV6-6,CASSLGIGDSSYEQYF
TRBJ2-7,TRBV7-9,CASSFTGEISYEQYF
TRBJ2-6,TRBV29-1,CSVLLTGANVLTF
TRBJ2-7,TRBV19,CASSSSDSYEQYF
TRBJ2-3,TRBV3-1,CASSRTSGRGADTQYF
TRBJ1-1,TRBV20-1,CSARGRPEAFF
TRBJ2-5,TRBV2,CASRYGTDGGETQYF
TRBJ1-2,TRBV10-3,CAVHRGNYGYTF
TRBJ2-7,TRBV27,CASKGLTSYEQYF
TRBJ1-2,TRBV4-1,CASSQPPDREYGYTF
TRBJ2-2,TRBV19,CASTGGPDTGELFF
TRBJ1-4,TRBV28,CASSFATNEKLFF
TRBJ2-5,TRBV12-3/TRBV12-4,CASSLHGSGQETQYF
TRBJ2-1,TRBV6-1,CASSEAPWGSRSYNEQFF
TRBJ1-4,TRBV29-1,CSAFQENEKLFF
TRBJ1-1,TRBV5-6,CASSLVRGTEAFF
TRBJ2-4,TRBV7-3,CASSLIRGPKNIQYF
TRBJ2-1,TRBV27,CASSLSGDMAGLEQFF
TRBJ1-1,TRBV15,CATSSRRSRGNTEAFF
TRBJ2-3,TRBV14,CASSQGNTQYF
TRBJ2-3,TRBV7-2,CASSPWRGFGTDTQYF
TRBJ1-5,TRBV27,CASSLGTTGSNQPQHF
TRBJ1-2,TRBV19,CASSISGRPFEINYGYTF
TRBJ1-1,TRBV21-1,CASSNSDRGTEAFF
TRBJ2-1,TRBV20-1,CSARRLAGGVSYNEQFF
TRBJ2-7,TRBV16,CASSPRSQGVPYEQYF